The source of this TCR beta chain is a study of cytomegalovirus exposure and HLA in healthy donors. Study-level results: TCR beta chains associated with HLA were, in a later analysis, more clonally expanded than equally common others. Prior analysis indicated that the majority of TCR beta V segments exhibited productivity approximately 87% or approximately 30% of the time.

The CDR3 has 13 residues. Germline CDR1 SGDLS, CDR2 YYNGEE. Trimming pared 3 bases from V and 1 base from J, leaving 7 bases between. Note on this clone: Its matching antigen is unknown.

60 Vbeta and 13 Jbeta primers were used in PCR. Only in-frame clones appear in the TCRdb table, and some are missing; sequencing was by immunoSEQ multiplex PCR. The sample shows about 150,000 clones, 65% to 80% of them seen only once. The specimen was PBMCs. The TCR was taken from a male donor in good health and CMV-seronegative. The chain carries TRBV9 and TRBJ1-1; D is unclear. CDR3 sequence reads: CASSETGNTEAFF. The CDR3 DNA follows: TGTGCCAGCAGCGAAACCGGGAACACTGAAGCTTTCTTT.